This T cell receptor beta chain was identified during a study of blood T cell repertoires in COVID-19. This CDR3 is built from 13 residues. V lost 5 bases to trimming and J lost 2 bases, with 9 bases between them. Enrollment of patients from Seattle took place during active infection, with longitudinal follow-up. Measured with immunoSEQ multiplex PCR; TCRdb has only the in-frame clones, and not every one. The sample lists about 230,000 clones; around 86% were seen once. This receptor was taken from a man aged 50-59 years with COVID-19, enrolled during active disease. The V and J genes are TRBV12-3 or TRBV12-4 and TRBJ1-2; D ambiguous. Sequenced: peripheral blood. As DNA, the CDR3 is TGTGCCAGCAGTGCTACGAACAACTATGGCTACACCTTC. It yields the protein CASSATNNYGYTF.